A single sample is the source of the 23 T cell receptor beta chains below, sequenced in a study of T cell repertoires in cytomegalovirus infection. A single record per CDR3 protein comes from TCRdb applying MiXCR to the reads. The profile shows around 740,000 distinct CDR3 sequences, 35% to 45% of them singletons. The sequencing input was PBMCs. Receptor source: a human donor in good health (CMV status not recorded). Some clones in this sample may be carry-over from other donors' samples.

The chain couples TRBV2 to TRBJ1-1, with 9 nucleotides matching TRBD1. Unmatched junction bases numbered 14, after V lost 10 bases and J lost 5 bases. CDR1 and CDR2 from the germline V gene are SNHLY and FYNNEI. The CDR3 extends over 15 amino acids. The DNA of the CDR3 is TGTGCCACCAACTTATTGGACAGGGGAGGAACTGAAGCTTTCTTT. Translating it yields CATNLLDRGGTEAFF.

J is TRBJ1-1 and V is TRBV10-3; 9 nucleotides line up with TRBD1. Germline CDR1 reads ENHRY; CDR2 reads SYGVKD. CDR3 length equals 13 residues. The trim removed 4 bases at V and 8 bases at J, leaving 5 bases unmatched. CDR3 residues: CAISGGDRAEAFF. The CDR3 region has the DNA TGTGCCATCAGTGGGGGGGACAGGGCCGAAGCTTTCTTT.

The chain employs TRBV29-1 and TRBJ1-1; TRBD1 matches 10 bases. The germline CDR1 and CDR2 sequences are SQVTM and ANQGSEA. Unmatched junction bases numbered 5, after V lost 3 bases and J lost 10 bases. The CDR3 loop spans 12 amino acids. CDR3 residues: CSVEGQGIGAFF. CDR3 DNA sequence: TGCAGCGTTGAGGGACAGGGGATTGGAGCTTTCTTT.

This clonotype has just one count. The V and J genes are TRBV28 and TRBJ2-5; TRBD1 aligns across 11 bases. This CDR3 contains 15 residues. With 5 bases clipped from V and 5 bases from J, the junction kept 7 bases outside the gene matches. Germline values: CDR1 MDHEN, CDR2 SYDVKM. The DNA of the CDR3 is TGTGCCAGCAGTGATCGGACAGGGGGCGGGGAGACCCAGTACTTC. This codes for CASSDRTGGGETQYF.

The rearrangement uses TRBV2 and TRBJ1-2; D is undetermined. The ends were cut back, 8 bases at V and 2 bases at J, with 15 bases in the middle. CDR3 size: 14 residues. Germline V gives CDR1 SNHLY, CDR2 FYNNEI. The CDR3 region is CASCKKVGNYGYTF. CDR3 DNA: TGTGCCAGCTGTAAGAAGGTGGGGAACTATGGCTACACCTTC.

The rearrangement joins TRBV10-2 to TRBJ1-1, with TRBD1 matching 8 bases. V lost 7 bases to trimming and J lost 1 base; unmatched junction nucleotides: 8. The length of the CDR3 is 15 residues. Germline values: CDR1 WSHSY, CDR2 SAAADI. The CDR3 sequence is CASNPGQGRNTEAFF. DNA for the CDR3: TGCGCCAGCAACCCTGGACAGGGCAGGAACACTGAAGCTTTCTTT.

This clonotype was found once. The chain combines TRBV6-5 with TRBJ1-2; a weak D match, TRBD1 (5 bases). Per the germline V gene, CDR1 is MNHEY and CDR2 is SVGAGI. The V end lost 4 bases, the J end lost 2 bases, and 11 bases lay between the germline ends. This CDR3 spans 14 amino acids. Here the CDR3 DNA reads TGTGCCAGCAGTTGGGACCAGAGGAACTATGGCTACACCTTC. It is translated as CASSWDQRNYGYTF.

Concerning this clonotype: At one of its ends the junction is not consistent with the germline gene, which may arise from a read error. This chain uses TRBV7-2 with TRBJ2-3, with TRBD2 matching over 7 bases. CDR3 length: 16 amino acids. Germline V gene sequence: CDR1 SGHTA, CDR2 FQGNSA. The CDR3 DNA is TGTTCCAGCAGCTCCCGGACTAGTATCAGGGCAGATACGCAGTATTTT. Residues: CSSSSRTSIRADTQYF.

This rearrangement joins TRBV7-9 to TRBJ2-6; no definite D call. V was cut by 10 bases and J by 0 bases, with 10 bases left in between. The germline V gene has CDR1 SEHNR and CDR2 FQNEAQ (reference sequence). The CDR3 is made up of 14 amino acids. This chain's CDR3 is CAISISSGANVLTF. The CDR3, as DNA: TGTGCCATATCGATAAGCTCTGGGGCCAACGTCCTGACTTTC.

The chain combines TRBV4-1 with TRBJ1-2; D is uncertain. Germline V CDR1 and CDR2: MGHRA, YSYEKL. CDR3 size: 14 residues. Trimming took off 1 base at V and 2 bases at J, with 8 bases between the two ends. DNA of the CDR3: TGCGCCAGCAGCCAAGGTCCAGCGAACTATGGCTACACCTTC. Translated: CASSQGPANYGYTF.

Concerning this clonotype itself: A much larger clone differs from this one at a single base, so this may be a read error. This chain joins TRBV7-2 and TRBJ1-4; 7 positions match TRBD1. This CDR3 has 15 residues. Germline values: CDR1 SGHTA, CDR2 FQGNSA. CDR3 residues: CASSLRQGTKEKLFF. The CDR3 bases are TGTGCCAGCAGCCTGAGACAGGGAACTAAAGAAAAACTGTTTTTT.

The chain carries TRBV3-1 and TRBJ1-2; D is unclear. Germline assignment: CDR1 LGHDT and CDR2 YNNKEL (reference sequence). The CDR3 has 12 amino acids. V was cut by 0 bases and J by 6 bases, with 5 bases left in between. The CDR3 DNA is TGTGCCAGCAGCCAAGAACCACATGGCTACACCTTC. Translated, it gives CASSQEPHGYTF.

This clonotype was picked up a small number of times. The rearrangement links TRBV4-1 to TRBJ2-7; TRBD2 aligns across 11 bases. The germline CDR1 and CDR2 sequences are MGHRA and YSYEKL. The CDR3 extends over 18 amino acids. The trim removed 0 bases at V and 5 bases at J, leaving 12 bases unmatched. The CDR3 reads CASSQDGLSGGASDEQYF. The DNA of the CDR3 is TGCGCCAGCAGCCAAGATGGCCTTAGCGGGGGGGCGTCCGACGAGCAGTACTTC.

The chain combines TRBV20-1 with TRBJ1-4; D not certain. This CDR3 spans 12 amino acids. In germline, CDR1 is DFQATT, CDR2 SNEGSKA (reference sequence). Trimming stripped 0 bases from V and 10 bases from J, with 9 bases between. The CDR3 DNA is TGCAGTGCTAGAGATCTTGCTGGAAAACTGTTTTTT. Translated, it gives CSARDLAGKLFF.

The V and J genes are TRBV20-1 and TRBJ2-4; D possibly corresponds to TRBD2 (5 bases). The V gene lost 0 bases and the J gene lost 4 bases, with 13 bases spanning the gap. The V gene's germline CDR1 is DFQATT and CDR2 SNEGSKA (reference sequence). The CDR3 has 15 amino acids. The CDR3 spells CSARDQNSEKNIQYF. CDR3 sequence (DNA): TGCAGTGCTAGAGATCAGAATAGCGAGAAAAACATTCAGTACTTC.

The genes are TRBV7-9 and TRBJ1-1; maybe TRBD1 (6 bases). CDR1 and CDR2 from the germline V gene are SEHNR and FQNEAQ (reference sequence). The CDR3 is made up of 16 amino acids. Trimming took 7 bases from V and 8 from J, leaving 26 bases between them. CDR3 sequence (DNA): TGTGCCAGCACCCCCGGGACAACAGGGCATGAGGGGGAAGCTTTCTTT. Its translation is CASTPGTTGHEGEAFF. Full variable domain (missing parts from reference TRBV7-9 and TRBJ1-1): DTGVSQNPRHKITKRGQNVTFRCDPISEHNRLYWYRQTLGQGPEFLTYFQNEAQLEKSRLLSDRFSAERPKGSFSTLEIQRTEQGDSAMYLCASTPGTTGHEGEAFFGQGTRLTVV.

The J gene is TRBJ1-5, the V gene TRBV28, with D perhaps TRBD1 (6 bases). Trimming removed 3 bases from V and 3 bases from J, with 12 bases in between. The V gene's germline CDR1 is MDHEN and CDR2 SYDVKM. The CDR3 covers 15 residues. CDR3 region: CASSLWGRTNQPQHF. The DNA of the CDR3 is TGTGCCAGCAGTTTGTGGGGGCGGACCAATCAGCCCCAGCATTTT.

This clonotype was picked up a small number of times. The gene calls are TRBV12-3 or TRBV12-4 and TRBJ1-1, with D unclear. This CDR3 has 14 residues. The germline V and J ends were trimmed by 3 bases and 4 bases, with 12 bases remaining between them. The DNA of the CDR3 is TGTGCCAGCAGTTTGAAGGGTTTTGGCACTGAAGCTTTCTTT. Translated, it gives CASSLKGFGTEAFF.

The chain joins TRBV19 to TRBJ2-7; TRBD1 matches at 7 bases. The length of the CDR3 is 13 residues. Unmatched junction bases numbered 2, after V lost 5 bases and J lost 1 base. The V gene's germline CDR1 is LNHDA and CDR2 SQIVND (reference sequence). CDR3 loop: CASSVGQSYEQYF. DNA for the CDR3: TGTGCCAGTAGTGTGGGACAGTCCTACGAGCAGTACTTC.

V usage is TRBV29-1 and J usage is TRBJ2-3; 11 bases are shared with TRBD2. This CDR3 has 17 residues. Germline V gives CDR1 SQVTM, CDR2 ANQGSEA. With V trimmed by 3 bases and J by 4 bases, 12 bases remained unmatched. CDR3 nucleotides: TGCAGCGTTGAGGGAGGTTCTAGCGGGGGGATCGCAGATACGCAGTATTTT. It specifies CSVEGGSSGGIADTQYF.

The sample holds one count of this clonotype. The rearrangement joins TRBV20-1 to TRBJ1-5, with a possible D match to TRBD1 (5 bases). V dropped 5 bases and J dropped 4 bases, with 12 bases sitting between them. This CDR3 region has 13 residues. The germline gives CDR1 DFQATT, CDR2 SNEGSKA (reference sequence). The CDR3 DNA follows: TGCAGTGCTTGGGGGACTCAAAATCAGCCCCAGCATTTT. It translates to CSAWGTQNQPQHF.

V and J are TRBV5-5 and TRBJ1-2; weak D call: TRBD1 (5 bases). Trimming stripped 4 bases from V and 2 bases from J, with 18 bases between. The V gene's germline CDR1 is SGHKS and CDR2 YYEKEE (reference sequence). This CDR3 is built from 16 residues. CDR3 nucleotides: TGTGCCAGCAGCGGGACGGGGCCGGCCTTAAACTATGGCTACACCTTC. Its translation: CASSGTGPALNYGYTF.

Notes on this clonotype: Its ends do not fully match the called genes, so a read error is possible. V and J are TRBV29-1 and TRBJ2-7; 11 bases match TRBD1. This CDR3 comprises 13 residues. The germline gives CDR1 SQVTM, CDR2 ANQGSEA. CDR3 amino acids: CSVTGTGGYEPYF. As DNA, the CDR3 is TGCAGCGTTACCGGGACAGGGGGTTACGAGCCGTACTTC.